The present TCR beta chain was sequenced within a study of blood T cell repertoires in COVID-19. For the study at large: The origin of the acute and convalescent COVID-19 samples was the United States, Italy and Spain. The analysed material was cDNA or gDNA that came from T cells, B-cell-depleted T cells, or PBMCs.

CDR3 size: 15 residues. Germline V gene lookup returns CDR1 GTSNPN and CDR2 SVGIG (reference sequence). V lost 2 bases to trimming and J lost 6 bases; unmatched junction nucleotides: 8. In the authors' methods: Estimates of nucleated cell counts were drawn from the amplification of reference gene primers. Measured with immunoSEQ multiplex PCR; TCRdb has only the in-frame clones, and not every one. Clone size and the V and J calls come from that table; the DNA yielded D and trimming. The sample lists 75,000 to 85,000 clones; roughly 90% were seen once. The receptor was derived from a human donor in a cohort sampled during active COVID-19. The genes are TRBV30 and TRBJ2-2, with 8 bases fitting TRBD1. What was sequenced was peripheral blood. Written as DNA, the CDR3 is TGTGCCTGGAGTTCCGGACAGGGAAAAGCCGGGGAGCTGTTTTTT. Translating it yields CAWSSGQGKAGELFF.